These 22 T cell receptor beta chains were all obtained from the same sample, sequenced in a study of blood T cell repertoires in COVID-19. Produced via immunoSEQ multiplex PCR; TCRdb's table is partial and in-frame only. Of 55,000 to 70,000 clones listed, about 91% are singletons. The sequenced sample consisted of peripheral blood. The receptors derive from a man aged 40-50 years with COVID-19, enrolled during active disease.

The chain has TRBV6-5 and TRBJ1-2; TRBD1 matches 9 bases. There are 15 residues in the CDR3. Germline loops: CDR1 MNHEY, CDR2 SVGAGI. The V gene end was trimmed by 8 bases and the J gene end by 4 bases; junction bases not matched to a gene: 11. CDR3 loop: CASDVAGQGGYGYTF. The CDR3 DNA reads TGTGCCAGCGACGTTGCGGGACAGGGAGGCTATGGCTACACCTTC.

The CDR3 region is CASRIRGSGDIQYF. For the CDR3, the DNA is TGTGCCAGCAGGATTCGGGGATCGGGAGACATTCAGTACTTC. The J gene is TRBJ2-4, the V gene TRBV6-5; D may be TRBD2 (6 bases). This CDR3 comprises 14 residues. Germline lookup yields CDR1 MNHEY and CDR2 SVGAGI. The germline V and J ends were trimmed by 6 bases and 8 bases, with 17 bases remaining between them.

This clone was found a few times. This chain connects TRBV6-5 to TRBJ1-2; TRBD1 aligns across 9 bases. In germline, CDR1 is MNHEY, CDR2 SVGAGI. The J segment lost 5 bases and the V segment lost 7 bases, leaving 5 bases of the junction unmatched. This CDR3 region has 13 residues. CDR3 loop: CASNSGTGYGYTF. Written as DNA, the CDR3 is TGTGCCAGCAACTCCGGGACAGGGTATGGCTACACCTTC.

The chain's CDR3 is CASSEGVEAFF. CDR3 sequence (DNA): TGTGCCAGCAGCGAGGGTGTTGAAGCTTTCTTT. The chain joins TRBV11-1 to TRBJ1-1; D not resolved. V was shortened by 5 bases and J by 7 bases, with 8 bases between the two germline ends. The CDR3 length is 11 residues. Per germline, CDR1 SGHAT and CDR2 FQDESV (reference sequence).

This clone has just a few counts. The J gene is TRBJ2-7, the V gene TRBV2; D is unresolved. The CDR3 has 11 amino acids. Germline CDR1 reads SNHLY; CDR2 reads FYNNEI. The ends were cut back, 5 bases at V and 3 bases at J, with 5 bases in the middle. The CDR3 protein is CASSYNYEQYF. DNA for the CDR3: TGTGCCAGCAGTTATAACTACGAGCAGTACTTC.

The genes are TRBV3-1 (or the pseudogene TRBV3-2) and TRBJ1-2; D is unclear. With 0 bases removed from V and 2 bases from J, the gap between germline ends came to 10 bases. Germline V lookup: CDR1 LGHDT, CDR2 YNNKEL (reference sequence). The CDR3 consists of 15 residues. The CDR3 nucleotides read TGTGCCAGCAGCCAAGACCCAGGAACCAACTATGGCTACACCTTC. This codes for CASSQDPGTNYGYTF.

The chain uses TRBV6-5 and TRBJ1-1; 7 nucleotides match TRBD1. Germline V gives CDR1 MNHEY, CDR2 SVGAGI. The length of the CDR3 is 15 residues. The V segment lost 6 bases and the J segment 0 bases; nucleotides outside the gene matches: 7. CDR3 coding DNA: TGTGCCAGCAGCACGGGGGACAGAATGAACACTGAAGCTTTCTTT. It codes for CASSTGDRMNTEAFF.

The chain employs TRBV29-1 and TRBJ2-7; possibly TRBD1 for D (6 bases). V lost 1 base and J lost 4, with 11 bases in between. Germline V gives CDR1 SQVTM, CDR2 ANQGSEA. The CDR3 is made up of 13 amino acids. The CDR3 is CSVEGGRGYEQYF. CDR3 nucleotide sequence: TGCAGCGTTGAAGGGGGGCGAGGGTACGAGCAGTACTTC.

The V call is TRBV29-1, the J call TRBJ2-7; 7 nucleotides align to TRBD1. CDR1 SQVTM and CDR2 ANQGSEA come from the germline V gene. The CDR3 totals 14 residues. The V segment lost 6 bases and the J segment 0 bases; nucleotides outside the gene matches: 8. The CDR3 DNA sequence: TGCAGCGTGATCAAACAGGGGAGCTCCTACGAGCAGTACTTC. Translating gives CSVIKQGSSYEQYF.

The chain uses TRBV23-1 and TRBJ2-7; 10 bases align to TRBD1. Being an ORF, TRBV23-1 has a function that is uncertain. V lost 6 bases, J lost 5 bases, and 4 bases stayed unmatched. The CDR3 runs 13 residues. CDR3 bases: TGCGCCAGCAGACCGACAGGGGGCGACGAGCAGTACTTC. Protein product: CASRPTGGDEQYF.

The chain is built from TRBV5-1 and TRBJ1-1; 7 nucleotides align to TRBD1. V shed 5 bases and J 4 bases; nucleotides not matched to a gene: 8. Looked up from germline, CDR1 is SGHRS and CDR2 is YFSETQ. The CDR3 runs 14 residues. Here the CDR3 DNA reads TGCGCCAGCAGTTCAACAGGGGAGGCCACTGAAGCTTTCTTT. Translation: CASSSTGEATEAFF.

This clone has only one observation. The CDR3 sequence is CASSIARGPSYEQYF. The CDR3 nucleotides are TGTGCCAGTAGTATCGCGCGGGGGCCGTCCTACGAGCAGTACTTC. V and J are TRBV19 and TRBJ2-7; perhaps TRBD2 as D (7 bases). V dropped 3 bases and J dropped 1 base, with 13 bases sitting between them. The CDR3 length is 15 residues. The germline gives CDR1 LNHDA, CDR2 SQIVND (reference sequence).

This clone appeared once. The gene calls are TRBV9 and TRBJ2-1, with 7 nucleotides matching TRBD1. Trimming took 2 bases from V and 4 from J; bases not matched to a gene: 3. Germline V gene lookup returns CDR1 SGDLS and CDR2 YYNGEE. This CDR3 spans 14 amino acids. DNA of the CDR3: TGTGCCAGCAGCGTTAGGGGACAGTACAATGAGCAGTTCTTC. As protein: CASSVRGQYNEQFF.

The count of this clone is one. The germline gene is not matched at one end of the junction; a read error may be the cause. The chain joins TRBV4-1 to TRBJ2-7; maybe TRBD1 (8 bases). The CDR3 is 14 amino acids. CDR1 and CDR2 from the germline V gene are MGHRA and YSYEKL. As DNA, the CDR3 is TGCACCAGCAGCACTACAGGGGGGGGAAACGAGCAGTACTTC. Residues: CTSSTTGGGNEQYF.

The chain carries TRBV10-3 and TRBJ1-5; 8 bases are shared with TRBD1. In germline, CDR1 is ENHRY, CDR2 SYGVKD. This CDR3 has 16 residues. Losses at the gene ends were 6 bases for V and 7 bases for J; bases not matched to a gene: 14. CDR3 sequence (DNA): TGTGCCATCAGCGTGGGTCTGACAGGGACAGGCCAGCCCCAGCATTTT. This gives the protein CAISVGLTGTGQPQHF.

The chain employs TRBV18 and TRBJ1-1; the D is unclear. V was clipped by 0 bases and J by 1 base, with 9 bases between them. Germline CDR1 and CDR2: KGHSH and LQKENI. The CDR3 covers 15 residues. CDR3 bases: TGTGCCAGCTCACCACCGTCTATCACGAACACTGAAGCTTTCTTT. Residues: CASSPPSITNTEAFF.

This clone was counted a single time. DNA of the CDR3: TGTGCCAGCAGTGAATGGGCCGGACAGGGGTCATCACCCCTCCACTTT. Its translation is CASSEWAGQGSSPLHF. V and J are TRBV2 and TRBJ1-6; TRBD1 agrees at 9 bases. With 2 bases clipped from V and 10 bases from J, the junction kept 9 bases outside the gene matches. The CDR3 totals 16 residues. CDR1 and CDR2 from the germline V gene are SNHLY and FYNNEI.

The V and J genes are TRBV7-9 and TRBJ2-2; D possibly corresponds to TRBD2 (6 bases). V lost 5 bases and J 7 bases, leaving 17 bases between the germline ends. CDR3 length equals 15 residues. Germline V CDR1 and CDR2: SEHNR, FQNEAQ (reference sequence). CDR3 protein: CASSQNLANGGELFF. The CDR3 DNA is TGTGCCAGCAGCCAGAATCTAGCGAACGGCGGGGAGCTGTTTTTT.

In DNA form, the CDR3 reads TGCGCCAGCAGCCAACCGGGACTAGCGTACTACAATGAGCAGTTCTTC. This gives the protein CASSQPGLAYYNEQFF. The chain recombines TRBV4-1 with TRBJ2-1; 10 bases map to TRBD2. The V segment lost 2 bases and the J segment 3 bases; nucleotides outside the gene matches: 4. The germline CDR1 and CDR2 sequences are MGHRA and YSYEKL. CDR3 length: 16 amino acids.

This chain joins TRBV6-2 or TRBV6-3 and TRBJ2-5; tentatively, D is TRBD2 (6 bases). Looked up from germline, CDR1 is MNHEY and CDR2 is SVGEGT. V lost 6 bases and J lost 5, with 16 bases in between. This CDR3 has 14 residues. The CDR3 loop reads CASSTWGVWETQYF. Written as DNA, the CDR3 is TGTGCCAGCAGCACTTGGGGGGTGTGGGAGACCCAGTACTTC.

The chain links TRBV5-1 to TRBJ1-1; 10 bases are shared with TRBD1. Germline trimming cut 3 bases from V and 1 base from J; bases unmatched to any gene: 3. CDR1 is SGHRS, CDR2 YFSETQ, per germline. This CDR3 is built from 15 residues. DNA of the CDR3: TGCGCCAGCAGCTCGGGACAGGGGTCGAACACTGAAGCTTTCTTT. It specifies CASSSGQGSNTEAFF. Drawing the rest from reference TRBV5-1 and TRBJ1-1, the complete variable domain is KAGVTQTPRYLIKTRGQQVTLSCSPISGHRSVSWYQQTPGQGLQFLFEYFSETQRNKGNFPGRFSGRQFSNSRSEMNVSTLELGDSALYLCASSSGQGSNTEAFFGQGTRLTVV.

The chain combines TRBV10-3 with TRBJ2-1; TRBD1 agrees at 7 bases. The junction had 9 bases not matched to a gene; V was cut back by 8 bases and J by 2 bases. Germline CDR1 reads ENHRY; CDR2 reads SYGVKD. CDR3 length equals 15 residues. In DNA form, the CDR3 reads TGTGCCATCCTTTCCCAGGGGGAAACCTACAATGAGCAGTTCTTC. It encodes CAILSQGETYNEQFF.